The T cell receptor (beta chain) under discussion was sequenced for a study of blood T cell repertoires in COVID-19. On the study more broadly: The United States, Italy and Spain provided the acute and convalescent COVID-19 samples. Sample material is recorded as cDNA or gDNA derived from T cells, B-cell-depleted T cells, or PBMCs.

Original methodology: Cell counts per sample came from amplifying reference gene primers. Libraries were prepared by immunoSEQ multiplex PCR; TCRdb keeps only in-frame clonotypes and omits some of them. V and J calls and clone size come straight from that table; D and trimming were deduced from the DNA. This table has around 380,000 clones, about 80% appearing once. The material sequenced was peripheral blood. The sequence derives from a human donor with acute or convalescent COVID-19. The donor label of this sample is uncertain.

In nucleotides, the CDR3 is TGTGCCAGCAGCGCAAAGGACAGGGGGAATGAGCAGTTCTTC. As protein: CASSAKDRGNEQFF. The rearrangement joins TRBV2 to TRBJ2-1; 10 nucleotides agree with TRBD1. Germline V gene lookup returns CDR1 SNHLY and CDR2 FYNNEI. The CDR3 loop spans 14 amino acids. The junction had 6 bases not matched to a gene; V was cut back by 6 bases and J by 7 bases. Variable domain in full (rest from reference TRBV2 and TRBJ2-1): EPEVTQTPSHQVTQMGQEVILRCVPISNHLYFYWYRQILGQKVEFLVSFYNNEISEKSEIFDDQFSVERPDGSNFTLKIRSTKLEDSAMYFCASSAKDRGNEQFFGPGTRLTVL.